A single sample is the source of the 27 T cell receptor beta chains below, sequenced in a study of cytomegalovirus exposure and HLA in healthy donors. PCR employed 60 Vbeta and 13 Jbeta primers. TCRdb keeps only in-frame clones here, not all; method: immunoSEQ multiplex PCR. The sample contains 150,000 to 200,000 clones, 76% of which appear only once. The sequenced material came from PBMCs. These TCRs come from a male donor in good health and CMV-seronegative.

The rearrangement uses TRBV29-1 and TRBJ2-1; D possibly corresponds to TRBD2 (6 bases). V was clipped by 4 bases and J by 3 bases, with 22 bases between them. The CDR3 totals 17 residues. Germline CDR1 is SQVTM and CDR2 is ANQGSEA. CDR3 amino acids: CSVAGLVGTPLYNEQFF. CDR3 sequence (DNA): TGCAGCGTTGCGGGGCTTGTCGGGACTCCTCTCTACAATGAGCAGTTCTTC.

V usage is TRBV9 and J usage is TRBJ2-1, with 9 bases identical to TRBD1. This CDR3 region has 16 residues. Germline loops: CDR1 SGDLS, CDR2 YYNGEE. The trim removed 4 bases at V and 2 bases at J, leaving 7 bases unmatched. CDR3 coding DNA: TGTGCCAGCAGCATTTCCGGGACAGGGACCTACAATGAGCAGTTCTTC. This gives the protein CASSISGTGTYNEQFF.

This chain connects TRBV2 to TRBJ1-2; 8 bases are a match to TRBD1. This CDR3 is 13 amino acids long. The V gene's germline CDR1 is SNHLY and CDR2 FYNNEI. Unmatched junction bases numbered 6, after V lost 10 bases and J lost 2 bases. CDR3 DNA sequence: TGTGCCACCCGATGGACAGGGAACTATGGCTACACCTTC. Its translation is CATRWTGNYGYTF. The whole variable domain, remainder taken from reference TRBV2 and TRBJ1-2, is EPEVTQTPSHQVTQMGQEVILRCVPISNHLYFYWYRQILGQKVEFLVSFYNNEISEKSEIFDDQFSVERPDGSNFTLKIRSTKLEDSAMYFCATRWTGNYGYTFGSGTRLTVV.

J is TRBJ1-3 and V is TRBV28; D is perhaps TRBD1 (6 bases). Deletions cut 4 bases from V and 0 bases from J, with 13 bases between. Germline lookup yields CDR1 MDHEN and CDR2 SYDVKM. CDR3 size: 16 residues. This CDR3 is CASSYGGQPSGNTIYF. The CDR3 DNA reads as TGTGCCAGCAGTTACGGAGGACAGCCCTCTGGAAACACCATATATTTT.

The chain joins TRBV9 to TRBJ2-2; D is unresolved. V shed 0 bases and J shed 0 bases, with 6 bases lying between them. The CDR3 contains 15 residues. CDR1 is SGDLS and CDR2 is YYNGEE in the germline V gene. CDR3 coding DNA: TGTGCCAGCAGCGTAGACATTTCGAACACCGGGGAGCTGTTTTTT. Translating gives CASSVDISNTGELFF.

This clone has a handful of counts. The junction does not match germline at one end; this may be a read error. This chain connects TRBV7-9 to TRBJ2-2, with D maybe TRBD2 (6 bases). Germline CDR1 and CDR2: SEHNR and FQNEAQ (reference sequence). The CDR3 is 15 residues long. This chain's CDR3 is CSSSLESGGTGELFF. The CDR3 DNA sequence: TGTTCCAGCAGCTTAGAGTCCGGGGGCACCGGGGAGCTGTTTTTT.

The rearrangement joins TRBV27 to TRBJ2-7; 13 positions agree with TRBD2. CDR1 is MNHEY, CDR2 SMNVEV, per germline (reference sequence). The CDR3 consists of 15 residues. V gave up 6 bases and J gave up 2 bases; unmatched junction bases: 4. CDR3 sequence reads: CASSPGTSGTYEQYF. The CDR3 DNA reads TGTGCCAGCAGCCCGGGGACTAGCGGGACCTACGAGCAGTACTTC.

The genes are TRBV2 and TRBJ2-5, with TRBD2 as a possible D gene (6 bases). The J call may not be correct, given that the DNA end is closer to TRBJ2-7. CDR1 and CDR2 from the germline V gene are SNHLY and FYNNEI. The CDR3 covers 16 residues. The DNA of the CDR3 is TGTGCCAGCAGGGGGACCGCGGGGCTTAAGGGCTACGAGCAGTACTTC. Amino acid sequence: CASRGTAGLKGYEQYF.

The rearrangement uses TRBV7-9 and TRBJ2-1; D perhaps matches TRBD2 (5 bases). CDR3 length: 13 residues. The germline V gene encodes CDR1 SEHNR and CDR2 FQNEAQ (reference sequence). V shed 5 bases and J shed 12 bases, with 17 bases lying between them. Here the CDR3 DNA reads TGTGCCAGCAGCCCCACGGGCGGACTTGCGCAGTTCTTC. Protein sequence: CASSPTGGLAQFF.

The V gene is TRBV7-9, the J gene TRBJ1-6, with D possibly being TRBD1 (6 bases). The germline CDR1 and CDR2 sequences are SEHNR and FQNEAQ (reference sequence). Trimming cost V 5 bases and J 16 bases, with 15 bases left between them. This CDR3 spans 12 amino acids. CDR3 residues: CASSGGDTILHF. CDR3 nucleotides: TGTGCCAGCAGCGGTGGGGACACCATACTCCACTTT.

The chain joins TRBV7-9 to TRBJ1-5; D may be TRBD1 (6 bases). V dropped 5 bases and J dropped 3 bases, with 17 bases sitting between them. The germline CDR1 and CDR2 sequences are SEHNR and FQNEAQ (reference sequence). The length of the CDR3 is 16 residues. For the CDR3, the DNA is TGTGCCAGCAGCCCGGGACACATACAATACAATCAGCCCCAGCATTTT. Translated: CASSPGHIQYNQPQHF.

The sample holds one count of this clone. The rearrangement uses TRBV2 and TRBJ2-3; the match to TRBD2 covers 11 bases. Per germline, CDR1 SNHLY and CDR2 FYNNEI. CDR3 length: 16 amino acids. The V and J ends lost 4 bases and 0 bases, in that order; junction bases with no gene match: 3. This CDR3 is CASSGRLAGSTDTQYF. The CDR3 DNA sequence: TGTGCCAGCAGTGGCCGACTAGCGGGAAGCACAGATACGCAGTATTTT.

The chain has TRBV19 and TRBJ1-2, with D perhaps TRBD1 (5 bases). The CDR3 is 13 amino acids. Germline assignment: CDR1 LNHDA and CDR2 SQIVND (reference sequence). V lost 7 bases to trimming and J lost 4 bases, with 13 bases between them. The CDR3: CASTLTGIYGYTF. The CDR3 coding sequence is TGTGCCAGTACCCTCACAGGCATCTATGGCTACACCTTC.

The chain combines TRBV5-1 with TRBJ1-6, with D maybe TRBD1 (6 bases). The CDR3 has 14 amino acids. Trimming removed 3 bases at V and 10 bases at J, with 14 bases between. Germline V gene data show CDR1 as SGHRS and CDR2 as YFSETQ. CDR3 in DNA: TGCGCCAGCAGCTCGGGGGGGCGGAACTCACCCCTCCACTTT. Translated, it gives CASSSGGRNSPLHF.

This chain uses TRBV10-3 with TRBJ1-1; D is undetermined. This CDR3 spans 13 amino acids. The germline V and J ends were trimmed by 4 bases and 0 bases, with 6 bases remaining between them. The V gene's germline CDR1 is ENHRY and CDR2 SYGVKD. CDR3 coding DNA: TGTGCCATCAGTGGCAAGCTGAACACTGAAGCTTTCTTT. It codes for CAISGKLNTEAFF.

The chain couples TRBV19 to TRBJ1-5; 10 bases are shared with TRBD1. Unmatched junction bases numbered 12, after V lost 4 bases and J lost 6 bases. The CDR3 is made up of 17 amino acids. The germline V gene has CDR1 LNHDA and CDR2 SQIVND (reference sequence). The CDR3 DNA sequence: TGTGCCAGTAGTAGGGACAGGGGAGACCCTAACGGTCAGCCCCAGCATTTT. Translation gives CASSRDRGDPNGQPQHF.

V usage is TRBV30 and J usage is TRBJ2-4; TRBD1 agrees at 9 bases. Germline V gives CDR1 GTSNPN, CDR2 SVGIG (reference sequence). This CDR3 comprises 16 residues. Trimming at V came to 2 bases and at J to 0 bases, leaving 5 bases not matched to a gene. CDR3 region: CAWSKQGAGAKNIQYF. The CDR3 DNA follows: TGTGCCTGGAGTAAACAGGGGGCTGGAGCCAAAAACATTCAGTACTTC.

The gene calls are TRBV5-1 and TRBJ2-7; a possible D gene is TRBD2 (6 bases). Germline V gene data show CDR1 as SGHRS and CDR2 as YFSETQ. The CDR3 has 14 residues. Trimming cost V 0 bases and J 5 bases, with 12 bases left between them. DNA of the CDR3: TGCGCCAGCAGCTTGGTAGCGGAAGTTGACGAGCAGTACTTC. Protein sequence: CASSLVAEVDEQYF.

This clone was observed a few times. J is TRBJ1-1 and V is TRBV7-9; TRBD1 agrees at 9 bases. Trimming at V came to 5 bases and at J to 12 bases, leaving 13 bases not matched to a gene. Looked up from germline, CDR1 is SEHNR and CDR2 is FQNEAQ (reference sequence). The CDR3 runs 14 residues. CDR3 sequence: CASSGSATGGISFF. The CDR3 nucleotides read TGTGCCAGCAGCGGGAGTGCTACAGGGGGCATTTCTTTCTTT.

V is TRBV6-6 and J is TRBJ2-2; the match to TRBD1 covers 9 bases. CDR1 MNHNY and CDR2 SVGAGI come from the germline V gene (reference sequence). CDR3 length: 15 residues. With 7 bases clipped from V and 4 bases from J, the junction kept 7 bases outside the gene matches. Here the CDR3 reads CASTKGQGATGELFF. The CDR3 DNA reads as TGTGCCAGCACCAAGGGACAGGGCGCCACCGGGGAGCTGTTTTTT.

The chain employs TRBV6-1 and TRBJ2-5, with D possibly being TRBD2 (5 bases). The CDR3 runs 12 residues. Looked up from germline, CDR1 is MNHNS and CDR2 is SASEGT. Trimming pared 5 bases from V and 5 bases from J, leaving 9 bases between. CDR3: CASSISGETQYF. The CDR3 DNA follows: TGTGCCAGCAGTATTTCGGGGGAGACCCAGTACTTC.

This clone turned up a few times. This chain connects TRBV7-2 to TRBJ2-2, with D perhaps TRBD2 (5 bases). The CDR3 covers 15 residues. Germline lookup yields CDR1 SGHTA and CDR2 FQGNSA. Trimming removed 1 base at V and 4 bases at J, with 10 bases between. As DNA, the CDR3 is TGTGCCAGCAGCTTAGGACTAATGGGCACCGGGGAGCTGTTTTTT. Encoded protein: CASSLGLMGTGELFF.

This chain links TRBV6-1 with TRBJ2-7, with D tentatively TRBD2 (6 bases). CDR3 length equals 14 residues. The ends were cut back, 8 bases at V and 0 bases at J, with 14 bases in the middle. Germline values: CDR1 MNHNS, CDR2 SASEGT. The CDR3 spells CASRREPSSYEQYF. CDR3 sequence (DNA): TGTGCCAGCCGGAGGGAACCTAGCTCCTACGAGCAGTACTTC.

The rearrangement joins TRBV7-2 to TRBJ1-3; TRBD1 agrees at 10 bases. The germline V gene encodes CDR1 SGHTA and CDR2 FQGNSA. Germline trimming cut 5 bases from V and 7 bases from J; bases unmatched to any gene: 5. This CDR3 has 14 residues. The CDR3 DNA reads TGTGCCAGCAGCCGCCGGGACAGGGGCAACACCATATATTTT. Translated, it gives CASSRRDRGNTIYF. Supplemented by reference TRBV7-2 and TRBJ1-3, the full variable domain reads GAGVSQSPSNKVTEKGKDVELRCDPISGHTALYWYRQSLGQGLEFLIYFQGNSAPDKSGLPSDRFSAERTGGSVSTLTIQRTQQEDSAVYLCASSRRDRGNTIYFGEGSWLTVV.

J is TRBJ1-1 and V is TRBV27; 7 bases are shared with TRBD1. Per the germline V gene, CDR1 is MNHEY and CDR2 is SMNVEV (reference sequence). This CDR3 region has 19 residues. After removal of 3 bases from V and 4 bases from J, the junction contained 20 bases not matched to a gene. The CDR3 nucleotides read TGTGCCAGCAGTTTTAGGCAGGGGGTCGGCGAGAGGGCGGGCACTGAAGCTTTCTTT. This codes for CASSFRQGVGERAGTEAFF.

The CDR3 coding sequence is TGTGCCCTGCAGGACAGGGAGGGAGGAGGCTACACCTTC. Translation: CALQDREGGGYTF. The V gene is TRBV10-3, the J gene TRBJ1-2, with TRBD1 identical over 8 bases. The V segment lost 11 bases and the J segment 8 bases; nucleotides outside the gene matches: 13. Germline V lookup: CDR1 ENHRY, CDR2 SYGVKD. This CDR3 comprises 13 residues.

The chain combines TRBV5-8 with TRBJ1-6, with D possibly TRBD1 on 5 matching bases. Trimming shortened V by 1 base and J by 8 bases, and 13 bases separated the two germline ends. CDR3 length: 15 amino acids. Germline V gene lookup returns CDR1 SGHTS and CDR2 YDEGEE. As DNA, the CDR3 is TGTGCCAGCAGCTTGATCGCAGGAGGGGATTCACCCCTCCACTTT. Its protein is CASSLIAGGDSPLHF.